This T cell receptor beta chain is drawn from a study of beta chain features in type 1 diabetes. Germline V gene lookup returns CDR1 SGHRS and CDR2 YFSETQ. This CDR3 comprises 17 residues. V shed 4 bases, J shed 7 bases, and the junction held 13 bases outside the gene matches. Remarks on this clone: Its antigen is not identified.

The collection from each donor was one heparinised blood draw averaging roughly 0.12 L. Study findings and constraints: When cDNA is sequenced, cells with high TCR expression could be over-represented. Patients with Type 1 diabetes showed moderately but significantly shorter TCRB CDR3s in all four CD4+ subsets. The study found fewer insertions and more deletions at VDJ junctions in type 1 diabetes patients.

Expressed TCRB transcripts got sequenced, as all isolated RNA was reverse transcribed. This table comes from immunoSEQ multiplex PCR, and its TCRdb copy is limited to in-frame clones, with some not included. The repertoire holds under 300,000 clones, with 27% as singletons. The sequence was collected from a man younger than 45 in good health. This chain connects TRBV5-1 to TRBJ2-1; TRBD2 aligns across 11 bases. Sequenced sample: central memory CD4+ T cells from blood. The CDR3 sequence is CASSPRFSGGAGNEQFF. As DNA, the CDR3 is TGCGCCAGCAGCCCCCGCTTTAGCGGGGGGGCCGGAAATGAGCAGTTCTTC.